These 17 T cell receptor beta chains share one sample of origin, sequenced in a study of response to subunit inactivated influenza vaccine. TCRdb analysed the RT-PCR reads with MiXCR anew, one entry per CDR3 protein. The data hold hundreds of thousands of distinct CDR3 sequences, with around 18% observed a single time. The specimen comprised PBMCs from blood, sampled about 5 days after vaccination. Receptors originate from a man in his forties or fifties who received an inactivated influenza vaccine.

The CDR3 bases are TGTGCCAGCAGCTTAGACCACCTCTTACAGTATTTT. It codes for CASSLDHLLQYF. The chain couples TRBV7-2 to TRBJ2-3; no reliable D call. The CDR3 length is 12 residues. Germline V gives CDR1 SGHTA, CDR2 FQGNSA. The V and J ends lost 1 base and 12 bases respectively, with 11 bases between them.

The chain recombines TRBV10-3 with TRBJ2-7; TRBD2 agrees at 9 bases. The V gene end was trimmed by 11 bases and the J gene end by 5 bases; junction bases not matched to a gene: 13. From germline, CDR1 is ENHRY and CDR2 SYGVKD. The CDR3 covers 14 residues. The CDR3 here is CASRPPAGGHEQYF. The CDR3 DNA follows: TGTGCCTCTCGCCCTCCAGCGGGAGGTCACGAGCAGTACTTC.

This clonotype was seen only a few times. The chain recombines TRBV7-2 with TRBJ2-4; no clear D. CDR3 length: 14 residues. Germline values: CDR1 SGHTA, CDR2 FQGNSA. V lost 1 base and J 6 bases, leaving 10 bases between the germline ends. This CDR3 reads CASSLGSRPNIQYF. Here the CDR3 DNA reads TGTGCCAGCAGCTTAGGTTCCAGGCCAAACATTCAGTACTTC.

This clonotype came up once. Relative to the germline gene, one junction end is altered; a read error may explain this. J is TRBJ2-7 and V is TRBV6-2 or TRBV6-3; D ambiguous. Germline V CDR1 and CDR2: MNHEY, SVGEGT. This CDR3 contains 15 residues. This CDR3 reads CASSYNGLPNYEQYF. The CDR3 nucleotides are TGCGCCAGCAGTTACAATGGTCTGCCTAATTACGAGCAGTACTTC.

This chain joins TRBV27 and TRBJ1-6; D is uncertain. From germline, CDR1 is MNHEY and CDR2 SMNVEV (reference sequence). The CDR3 covers 14 residues. V dropped 6 bases and J dropped 10 bases, with 16 bases sitting between them. This chain's CDR3 is CASSPRLGGSPLHF. The CDR3 DNA is TGTGCCAGCAGCCCCAGACTGGGAGGGTCACCCCTCCACTTT.

This clonotype was detected a few times. The chain links TRBV20-1 to TRBJ2-3; no definite D call. CDR1 is DFQATT, CDR2 SNEGSKA, per germline (reference sequence). The CDR3 covers 13 residues. Trimming removed 6 bases at V and 2 bases at J, with 12 bases between. The CDR3: CSAGHPNTDTQYF. Written as DNA, the CDR3 is TGCAGTGCCGGGCACCCTAACACAGATACGCAGTATTTT.

The gene calls are TRBV10-3 and TRBJ2-3; 9 bases are a match to TRBD2. This CDR3 has 15 amino acids. Looked up from germline, CDR1 is ENHRY and CDR2 is SYGVKD. With V trimmed by 4 bases and J by 5 bases, 7 bases remained unmatched. The CDR3 sequence: CAISGAGGSIDTQYF. CDR3 nucleotides: TGTGCCATCAGTGGAGCGGGGGGCAGTATAGATACGCAGTATTTT.

This rearrangement joins TRBV20-1 to TRBJ2-2; 16 nucleotides line up with TRBD2. This CDR3 is built from 18 residues. J lost 6 bases, V lost 1 base, and 8 bases had no gene match. Germline V CDR1 and CDR2: DFQATT, SNEGSKA (reference sequence). The CDR3 sequence is CSARAPGTSGRAPGELFF. The CDR3 DNA reads TGCAGTGCTAGAGCCCCCGGGACTAGCGGGAGGGCTCCCGGGGAGCTGTTTTTT.

CDR3 sequence (DNA): TGCAGCGTTCTTCCGGACAGGGGCGAGCAGTACTTC. It yields the protein CSVLPDRGEQYF. V usage is TRBV29-1 and J usage is TRBJ2-7; 9 nucleotides line up with TRBD1. V lost 5 bases to trimming and J lost 6 bases; unmatched junction nucleotides: 5. Germline V gene data show CDR1 as SQVTM and CDR2 as ANQGSEA. There are 12 residues in the CDR3.

The rearrangement links TRBV12-3 or TRBV12-4 to TRBJ2-6, with 7 nucleotides matching TRBD1. With V trimmed by 6 bases and J by 0 bases, 5 bases remained unmatched. The CDR3 runs 16 residues. Here the CDR3 DNA reads TGTGCCAGCAGACTAACAGGGGACTCTGGGGCCAACGTCCTGACTTTC. It yields the protein CASRLTGDSGANVLTF.

This chain joins TRBV29-1 and TRBJ2-3; 7 positions match TRBD1. The V segment lost 6 bases and the J segment 2 bases; nucleotides outside the gene matches: 8. The CDR3 runs 14 residues. The germline CDR1 and CDR2 sequences are SQVTM and ANQGSEA. DNA for the CDR3: TGCAGCGTGGCAGACAGGGTAAACACAGATACGCAGTATTTT. It specifies CSVADRVNTDTQYF.

This clonotype appeared a few times. The rearrangement links TRBV12-5 to TRBJ2-3; D may be TRBD2 (5 bases). The V and J ends lost 2 bases and 0 bases respectively, with 9 bases between them. Germline V gives CDR1 LGHNT, CDR2 FRNRAP. This CDR3 region has 15 residues. This CDR3 reads CASGLNGGSTDTQYF. As DNA, the CDR3 is TGTGCTAGTGGTTTGAACGGCGGGAGCACAGATACGCAGTATTTT. Full variable domain (remainder filled in from reference TRBV12-5 and TRBJ2-3): DARVTQTPRHKVTEMGQEVTMRCQPILGHNTVFWYRQTMMQGLELLAYFRNRAPLDDSGMPKDRFSAEMPDATLATLKIQPSEPRDSAVYFCASGLNGGSTDTQYFGPGTRLTVL.

The chain has TRBV2 and TRBJ2-2; D is possibly TRBD1 (6 bases). Between the trimmed V and J ends, which lost 6 bases and 4 bases, there was a span of 15 bases. Germline assignment: CDR1 SNHLY and CDR2 FYNNEI. This CDR3 has 15 residues. CDR3 nucleotides: TGTGCCAGCAGAGCAACAGGGTTCGGCACCGGGGAGCTGTTTTTT. The encoded protein is CASRATGFGTGELFF.

This clonotype was detected many times. This rearrangement joins TRBV12-3 or TRBV12-4 to TRBJ2-3, with 10 nucleotides matching TRBD2. This CDR3 is 13 amino acids long. V dropped 6 bases and J dropped 9; count of bases not matched to a gene: 6. CDR3 nucleotide sequence: TGTGCCAGCAGGAGCGGGGGGGTGCAGACGCAGTATTTT. It translates to CASRSGGVQTQYF.

This clonotype showed up many times. The J gene is TRBJ2-3, the V gene TRBV7-6; 7 nucleotides match TRBD2. Germline V lookup: CDR1 SGHVS, CDR2 FNYEAQ. J was trimmed by 5 bases and V by 0 bases; bases with no gene match: 8. The CDR3 runs to 16 residues. Here the CDR3 DNA reads TGTGCCAGCAGCTTAGCTAGCGGGCCGGGGGAAGATACGCAGTATTTT. Its protein product is CASSLASGPGEDTQYF.

The chain recombines TRBV12-3 or TRBV12-4 with TRBJ2-1, with 10 bases identical to TRBD2. The CDR3 totals 15 residues. J lost 8 bases, V lost 2 bases, and 6 bases had no gene match. The CDR3 DNA is TGTGCCAGCAGTTTACAGCTAGCGGGGGCACATGAGCAGTTCTTC. It yields the protein CASSLQLAGAHEQFF.

This clonotype has a count of ten or more. The V gene is TRBV6-5, the J gene TRBJ1-2, with D unresolved. Trimming removed 2 bases from V and 4 bases from J, with 11 bases in between. The CDR3 length is 14 residues. Looked up from germline, CDR1 is MNHEY and CDR2 is SVGAGI. As DNA, the CDR3 is TGTGCCAGCAGTTACCAGCCAGGACCCTATGGCTACACCTTC. Translating gives CASSYQPGPYGYTF.